The 27 T cell receptor beta chains below all came from one sample that was sequenced in a study of read filtering for tumor transcriptome and immune sequencing. The library was built from 400 ng RNA with molecular barcoded adaptors for alpha/delta and beta/gamma chains. TCRdb re-analysed the reads in MiXCR, keeping a single row per CDR3 protein. The data show tens of thousands of distinct CDR3 sequences, 20% seen once. The sequencing input was a population of CD138-negative cells sorted from bone marrow. The source of these receptors is a donor at least 40 years old with multiple myeloma.

This clonotype was counted many times. This chain connects TRBV5-6 to TRBJ2-5; D unresolved. The germline gives CDR1 SGHDT, CDR2 YYEEEE. Trimming cost V 3 bases and J 1 base, with 4 bases left between them. The CDR3 length is 12 residues. CDR3 amino acids: CASSWTQETQYF. DNA of the CDR3: TGTGCCAGCAGCTGGACCCAAGAGACCCAGTACTTC.

The table lists this clonotype with many counts. This rearrangement joins TRBV20-1 to TRBJ2-5; 10 bases line up with TRBD2. This CDR3 comprises 15 residues. V dropped 0 bases and J dropped 0; count of bases not matched to a gene: 1. Germline-derived CDR1 and CDR2 are DFQATT and SNEGSKA (reference sequence). The CDR3 here is CSARDLAGDQETQYF. The CDR3 nucleotides read TGCAGTGCTAGAGATCTAGCGGGAGACCAAGAGACCCAGTACTTC.

This clonotype was counted many times. The chain combines TRBV28 with TRBJ2-2; perhaps TRBD1 as D (6 bases). There are 14 residues in the CDR3. Germline V gene sequence: CDR1 MDHEN, CDR2 SYDVKM. Between the trimmed V and J ends, which lost 4 bases and 7 bases, there was a span of 13 bases. The CDR3, as DNA: TGTGCCAGCAGTTCACAGGGTCTAGGCGGGGAGCTGTTTTTT. Amino acid sequence: CASSSQGLGGELFF.

CDR3 coding DNA: TGTGCCAGCAGTGCGACTAGCGGGAGATTCAATGAGCAGTTCTTC. Residues: CASSATSGRFNEQFF. The gene calls are TRBV2 and TRBJ2-1, with TRBD2 identical over 12 bases. V lost 4 bases, J lost 6 bases, and 4 bases stayed unmatched. The CDR3 is 15 amino acids. The germline V gene has CDR1 SNHLY and CDR2 FYNNEI.

This clonotype was picked up many times. This sequence joins TRBV28 and TRBJ2-7; 7 nucleotides line up with TRBD1. The CDR3 is 16 amino acids. Germline-derived CDR1 and CDR2 are MDHEN and SYDVKM. The junction had 10 bases not matched to a gene; V was cut back by 5 bases and J by 0 bases. The CDR3 sequence: CASSLTPGQSSYEQYF. The CDR3 region has the DNA TGTGCCAGCAGTCTCACTCCGGGACAGAGCTCCTACGAGCAGTACTTC.

Concerning this clonotype: A single base separates this from a much larger clone, so it may be a read error. Given the absence of the conserved phenylalanine or tryptophan at the CDR3 end, a read error is likely. V and J are TRBV20-1 and TRBJ1-1, with a possible D match to TRBD1 (5 bases). The CDR3 is 13 amino acids. The germline V gene has CDR1 DFQATT and CDR2 SNEGSKA (reference sequence). Trimming removed 1 base from V and 2 bases from J, with 8 bases in between. CDR3 residues: CSARATVNTEAFL. DNA for the CDR3: TGCAGTGCTAGAGCGACAGTAAACACTGAAGCTTTCTTG.

This clonotype was counted between two and nine times. A read error may explain this, as a much larger clone is one base away. The CDR3 DNA reads as TGTGCCAGCAGTTACTCTACAGAGCCTACTGAAGCTTTCTTT. Its translation is CASSYSTEPTEAFF. The genes are TRBV6-2 or TRBV6-3 and TRBJ1-1; D call uncertain. Trimming took off 0 bases at V and 5 bases at J, with 10 bases between the two ends. The CDR3 loop spans 14 amino acids. Germline values: CDR1 MNHEY, CDR2 SVGEGT.

This clonotype has at least ten counts. The CDR3 reads CASSYERNQPQHF. DNA for the CDR3: TGTGCCAGCAGTTATGAGCGCAATCAGCCCCAGCATTTT. The chain has TRBV6-5 and TRBJ1-5, with D unresolved. Germline V gene data show CDR1 as MNHEY and CDR2 as SVGAGI. The CDR3 is 13 amino acids. Trimming took 3 bases from V and 2 from J, leaving 5 bases between them.

By proportion, this clonotype is medium-sized. The V and J genes are TRBV29-1 and TRBJ2-1; no definite D call. The CDR3 has 13 residues. CDR1 and CDR2 (germline): SQVTM, ANQGSEA. The ends were cut back, 0 bases at V and 4 bases at J, with 7 bases in the middle. DNA of the CDR3: TGCAGCGTTGAAGATGGGATGTACAATGAGCAGTTCTTC. Translating it yields CSVEDGMYNEQFF.

Comment on this clonotype: A much larger clone sits a single nucleotide away, making a read error possible. This chain links TRBV7-2 with TRBJ2-3, with 7 bases that match TRBD2. Germline V CDR1 and CDR2: SGHTA, FQGNSA. V shed 4 bases, J shed 3 bases, and the junction held 7 bases outside the gene matches. This CDR3 is 15 amino acids long. DNA of the CDR3: TGTGCCAGCAGCTCCCGACGGGGAGGGACAGATACGCAGTATTTT. Protein: CASSSRRGGTDTQYF.

This clonotype was observed many times. The chain employs TRBV6-2 or TRBV6-3 and TRBJ1-5; 7 positions agree with TRBD1. The junction had 11 bases not matched to a gene; V was cut back by 5 bases and J by 4 bases. The CDR3 has 16 amino acids. Germline V gene data show CDR1 as MNHEY and CDR2 as SVGEGT. The CDR3: CASSNTGDPSNQPQHF. Written as DNA, the CDR3 is TGTGCCAGCAGTAACACAGGGGACCCTTCAAATCAGCCCCAGCATTTT.

This clonotype was found many times. The V gene is TRBV7-8, the J gene TRBJ1-4, with D unresolved. CDR3 size: 15 residues. The V end was cut by 1 base, the J end by 8 bases, with 14 bases between. CDR1 is SGHVS, CDR2 FQNEAQ, per germline. The CDR3 region is CASSLETALGEKLFF. CDR3 in DNA: TGTGCCAGCAGCTTAGAAACGGCCTTAGGGGAAAAACTGTTTTTT.

The chain has TRBV28 and TRBJ1-1; 8 positions match TRBD1. Germline V CDR1 and CDR2: MDHEN, SYDVKM. Germline trimming cut 5 bases from V and 2 bases from J; bases unmatched to any gene: 4. The CDR3 consists of 14 residues. This CDR3 reads CASSPGGGNTEAFF. Written as DNA, the CDR3 is TGTGCCAGCAGTCCAGGGGGCGGTAACACTGAAGCTTTCTTT.

This chain connects TRBV12-3 or TRBV12-4 to TRBJ2-7, with 7 bases fitting TRBD2. Trimming at V came to 1 base and at J to 6 bases, leaving 6 bases not matched to a gene. The CDR3 runs 14 residues. Here the CDR3 DNA reads TGTGCCAGCAGTTTAGGAGGCGGGAGCGGCGAGCAGTACTTC. Encoded protein: CASSLGGGSGEQYF.

For this clonotype: Being one base from a much bigger clone, this may be a read error. The chain links TRBV20-1 to TRBJ2-3, with D uncertain. Germline V gene lookup returns CDR1 DFQATT and CDR2 SNEGSKA (reference sequence). Deletions cut 8 bases from V and 2 bases from J, with 14 bases between. The CDR3 sequence is 13 residues long. The CDR3 reads CSYSASTTDTQYF. The CDR3 nucleotides are TGCAGTTACTCAGCGAGTACCACAGATACGCAGTATTTT.

The sample holds many counts of this clonotype. CDR3: CASRPMDGELFF. CDR3 nucleotide sequence: TGTGCCAGCAGGCCGATGGACGGGGAGCTGTTTTTT. This chain joins TRBV6-1 and TRBJ2-2; no firm D call. Trimming removed 6 bases at V and 7 bases at J, with 9 bases between. This CDR3 region has 12 residues. Germline CDR1 MNHNS, CDR2 SASEGT.

This clonotype was detected ten times or more. This chain links TRBV20-1 with TRBJ2-7; D may be TRBD1 (6 bases). V dropped 5 bases and J dropped 5 bases, with 10 bases sitting between them. This CDR3 is built from 11 residues. The germline V gene encodes CDR1 DFQATT and CDR2 SNEGSKA (reference sequence). CDR3 in DNA: TGCAGTGCTTCTACAGGGCACGAGCAGTACTTC. This translates into CSASTGHEQYF.

By share of the sample, this clonotype is medium-sized. This rearrangement joins TRBV24-1 to TRBJ2-1, with 13 bases identical to TRBD2. Germline loops: CDR1 KGHDR, CDR2 SFDVKD. CDR3 length: 16 amino acids. With 4 bases clipped from V and 6 bases from J, the junction kept 5 bases outside the gene matches. The CDR3 DNA reads as TGTGCCACCAGTGAACGGACTAGCGGGAGATTCAATGAGCAGTTCTTC. Translating it yields CATSERTSGRFNEQFF.

A note on this clonotype: This likely reflects a read error, since a far larger clone is one base away. This chain uses TRBV12-3 or TRBV12-4 with TRBJ2-1, with 7 bases identical to TRBD2. The CDR3 has 15 residues. V was clipped by 5 bases and J by 10 bases; unmatched bases: 14. CDR3 nucleotides: TGTGCCAGCAGTCTTGTGACTAGCCCGTGGTACGAGCAGTTCTTC. Translated: CASSLVTSPWYEQFF.

The table lists this clonotype with many counts. The V call is TRBV12-3 or TRBV12-4, the J call TRBJ1-1; D remains unclear. This CDR3 spans 15 amino acids. V lost 1 base to trimming and J lost 1 base, with 10 bases between them. The CDR3 spells CASSLEIRRNTEAFF. The CDR3 DNA reads as TGTGCCAGCAGTTTAGAAATTCGCAGGAACACTGAAGCTTTCTTT.

As to this clonotype: Just one base apart from a much larger clone, this may be a read error. The rearrangement links TRBV12-3 or TRBV12-4 to TRBJ1-2; perhaps TRBD1 as D (5 bases). The CDR3 is 14 amino acids. Trimming left V 2 bases short and J 2 bases short, with 9 bases between. The CDR3: CASSLTRENYGYTF. CDR3 coding DNA: TGTGCCAGCAGTTTAACCAGGGAGAACTATGGCTACACCTTC.

This clonotype was found many times. This chain uses TRBV3-1 with TRBJ2-2; D could derive from TRBD1 or TRBD2 (5 bases each). CDR1 LGHDT and CDR2 YNNKEL come from the germline V gene (reference sequence). The CDR3 loop spans 16 amino acids. Trimming pared 1 base from V and 2 bases from J, leaving 11 bases between. This CDR3 reads CASSQGGAFNTGELFF. CDR3 in DNA: TGTGCCAGCAGCCAAGGAGGGGCCTTCAACACCGGGGAGCTGTTTTTT.

This clonotype was counted only a few times. The V and J genes are TRBV7-9 and TRBJ1-1; tentative D call: TRBD1 (6 bases). Trimming pared 5 bases from V and 7 bases from J, leaving 14 bases between. The CDR3 has 13 residues. Looked up from germline, CDR1 is SEHNR and CDR2 is FQNEAQ (reference sequence). The CDR3 bases are TGTGCCAGCAGCGCGCTGACAGGCAGTGAAGCTTTCTTT. This encodes CASSALTGSEAFF.

This clonotype showed up many times. V gene TRBV2 combines with J gene TRBJ2-5; D unclear. The germline V gene has CDR1 SNHLY and CDR2 FYNNEI. V lost 8 bases and J 9 bases, leaving 13 bases between the germline ends. The CDR3 is 11 amino acids. CDR3 nucleotide sequence: TGTGCCAGCGCCCAAATCGGATCCCAGTACTTC. This codes for CASAQIGSQYF.

This clonotype was counted ten times or more. The gene calls are TRBV6-2 or TRBV6-3 and TRBJ2-1, with D perhaps TRBD2 (6 bases). V shed 2 bases and J shed 2 bases, with 16 bases lying between them. CDR3 length: 17 residues. Germline CDR1 reads MNHEY; CDR2 reads SVGEGT. The CDR3 loop reads CASSYPPSEGAYNEQFF. DNA for the CDR3: TGTGCCAGCAGTTACCCCCCGTCGGAGGGAGCCTACAATGAGCAGTTCTTC.

This clonotype was seen ten or more times. The V and J genes are TRBV28 and TRBJ2-2; D is possibly TRBD1 (5 bases). V lost 4 bases and J lost 6, with 15 bases in between. The CDR3 consists of 15 residues. CDR1 is MDHEN and CDR2 is SYDVKM in the germline V gene. CDR3: CASSSQGFTPGELFF. The CDR3 DNA follows: TGTGCCAGCAGTTCCCAGGGATTCACCCCCGGGGAGCTGTTTTTT.

This clonotype occurred many times. CDR3 in amino acids: CASRTSGSSNEQFF. CDR3 coding DNA: TGTGCCAGCAGGACTAGCGGGAGCTCAAATGAGCAGTTCTTC. This chain links TRBV12-3 or TRBV12-4 with TRBJ2-1; 12 bases fit TRBD2. The CDR3 sequence is 14 residues long. J was trimmed by 7 bases and V by 6 bases; bases with no gene match: 4.